This T cell receptor beta chain was found in a study of prognosis after radiotherapy for stage I lung cancer. Study summary: Enrolled patients comprised approximately 14 with newly diagnosed primary stage I lung tumors and five with oligometastatic NSCLC after surgical resection of the primary tumor. None of the non-small cell lung cancer patients was considered medically operable.

Whole-study results and caveats: Reports indicated that TRBV and TRBJ gene usage differed between patients with and without metastases, including differences in several V and a couple of J genes after SBRT.

Two-round multiplex PCR, the amplification method, yielded TCR beta CDR3 from genomic DNA. The first round of PCR was done with primers that matched each TRBV and TRBJ gene. Each CDR3 protein is one row after TCRdb ran MiXCR on the multiplex PCR reads. This sample has 15,000 to 20,000 distinct CDR3 sequences, with around 26% found just once. The CDR3 is 14 residues long. Germline CDR1 and CDR2: SGHVS and FNYEAQ. V was trimmed by 5 bases and J by 7 bases, leaving 18 bases between them. Note on this clonotype: What it binds is unknown.

The sequencing used PBMCs, collected before or after stereotactic body radiation therapy (not recorded which). This sequence joins TRBV7-6 and TRBJ2-7; perhaps D is TRBD1 or TRBD2 (5 bases each). The clonotype comes from a donor aged 50 or older with non-small cell lung cancer. CDR3 sequence: CASSQGTLRDEQYF. In nucleotides, the CDR3 is TGTGCCAGCAGCCAAGGGACGCTAAGGGATGAGCAGTACTTC.